This entry lists 5 T cell receptor beta chains sequenced from one sample in a study of monozygotic twins with inflammatory bowel disease. Reanalyzing the 5' RACE reads, TCRdb keeps one entry per CDR3 protein, without DNA. This sample contains about 380,000 distinct CDR3 sequences. The specimen was blood. The receptor source for this set is a human donor with ulcerative colitis or Crohn's disease, or a healthy co-twin of an affected twin (not recorded which).

CDR3 residues: CASSFLAGLPYEQYF. This chain links TRBV7-9 with TRBJ2-7; checking the TCRdb D call of TRBD2 is not possible without DNA. Germline V lookup: CDR1 SEHNR, CDR2 FQNEAQ (reference sequence). The CDR3 covers 15 residues.

The chain couples TRBV5-1 to TRBJ1-3; TCRdb returns TRBD1, unconfirmable since there is no DNA. The CDR3 is 15 amino acids. Germline V gene lookup returns CDR1 SGHRS and CDR2 YFSETQ. This CDR3 is CASSSLEAGGNTIYF.

The rearrangement uses TRBV27 and TRBJ2-1; TCRdb names TRBD1, which stays unverified in the absence of DNA. Germline CDR1 is MNHEY and CDR2 is SMNVEV (reference sequence). The CDR3 runs to 19 residues. This chain's CDR3 is CASSLPWTGDTSSYNEQFF.

The genes are TRBV20-1 and TRBJ2-5. Germline CDR1 and CDR2: DFQATT and SNEGSKA (reference sequence). The CDR3 contains 13 residues. The CDR3 is CSARDTPQETQYF.

This chain uses TRBV7-2 with TRBJ1-2; TCRdb lists TRBD1, though no DNA is available to test this call. The CDR3 has 13 amino acids. Germline V gene sequence: CDR1 SGHTA, CDR2 FQGNSA. This CDR3 reads CASSIGQGYGYTF.